The 9 T cell receptor beta chains presented below share a single source sample, sequenced in a study of blood T cell repertoires in COVID-19. Profiled with immunoSEQ multiplex PCR; TCRdb holds only in-frame clones, not every one. The sample contains 90,000 or so clones, 85% of which appear only once. Sequenced input: peripheral blood. These receptors were obtained from a man aged 55 to 69 with acute or convalescent COVID-19.

This sequence joins TRBV29-1 and TRBJ2-5, with 11 bases aligning to TRBD2. The CDR3 has 14 amino acids. Germline V gene lookup returns CDR1 SQVTM and CDR2 ANQGSEA. The trim removed 3 bases at V and 1 base at J, leaving 1 base unmatched. This CDR3 reads CSVEGTSGQETQYF. CDR3 DNA: TGCAGCGTTGAGGGGACTAGCGGCCAAGAGACCCAGTACTTC.

The chain carries TRBV11-3 and TRBJ2-1; the match to TRBD2 covers 10 bases. V shed 5 bases and J 5 bases; nucleotides not matched to a gene: 6. This CDR3 has 15 amino acids. Looked up from germline, CDR1 is SGHNT and CDR2 is YENEEA. CDR3 region: CASSQRLAGDNEQFF. The CDR3 DNA follows: TGTGCCAGCAGCCAACGCCTAGCGGGAGACAATGAGCAGTTCTTC.

The gene calls are TRBV10-2 and TRBJ2-7; 9 nucleotides line up with TRBD2. This CDR3 is 13 amino acids long. Germline V CDR1 and CDR2: WSHSY, SAAADI. V lost 5 bases to trimming and J lost 4 bases; unmatched junction nucleotides: 3. The CDR3 bases are TGCGCCAGCAGTCTACTAGCGGGTTACGAGCAGTACTTC. As protein: CASSLLAGYEQYF.

The chain links TRBV3-1 (or the pseudogene TRBV3-2) to TRBJ2-1, with D unclear. Trimming stripped 8 bases from V and 0 bases from J, with 11 bases between. Germline V gene lookup returns CDR1 LGHDT and CDR2 YNNKEL (reference sequence). CDR3 size: 14 residues. CDR3: CASSEFDSYNEQFF. The CDR3 DNA reads as TGTGCCAGCTCCGAGTTTGACTCCTACAATGAGCAGTTCTTC.

The gene calls are TRBV5-3 and TRBJ2-7, with TRBD1 matching over 9 bases. TRBV5-3 is given ORF status, its function remaining uncertain. The V segment lost 4 bases and the J segment 6 bases; nucleotides outside the gene matches: 14. The CDR3 sequence is 16 residues long. DNA of the CDR3: TGTGCCAGAAGCGAAGAGGCCGGGACAGGGAAGTGCGAGCAGTACTTC. This encodes CARSEEAGTGKCEQYF.

The chain carries TRBV19 and TRBJ2-1; TRBD1 agrees at 12 bases. V shed 5 bases and J 10 bases; nucleotides not matched to a gene: 15. The germline V gene has CDR1 LNHDA and CDR2 SQIVND (reference sequence). This CDR3 is built from 17 residues. The CDR3 bases are TGTGCCAGTAGTCCCGCCAGGGGGACAGGGGGCTTTGAAGAGCAGTTCTTC. This codes for CASSPARGTGGFEEQFF.

The chain links TRBV6-6 to TRBJ2-3, with TRBD2 as a possible D gene (6 bases). Trimming stripped 6 bases from V and 4 bases from J, with 14 bases between. The CDR3 runs to 14 residues. Germline CDR1 and CDR2: MNHNY and SVGAGI (reference sequence). Here the CDR3 reads CASRKEGNADTQYF. The CDR3 nucleotides are TGTGCCAGCAGGAAGGAGGGGAACGCAGATACGCAGTATTTT.

The chain combines TRBV20-1 with TRBJ1-2, with D perhaps TRBD1 (5 bases). There are 11 residues in the CDR3. V lost 6 bases and J lost 4, with 9 bases in between. Germline V CDR1 and CDR2: DFQATT, SNEGSKA (reference sequence). The CDR3 reads CSAQDTYGYTF. The CDR3 DNA reads TGCAGTGCACAGGATACCTATGGCTACACCTTC.

The chain couples TRBV3-1 (or the pseudogene TRBV3-2) to TRBJ1-3, with D tentatively TRBD1 (5 bases). Trimming removed 1 base at V and 4 bases at J, with 8 bases between. Germline lookup yields CDR1 LGHDT and CDR2 YNNKEL (reference sequence). CDR3 size: 14 residues. In DNA form, the CDR3 reads TGTGCCAGCAGCCAAGGACAGTTCGGAAACACCATATATTTT. The encoded protein is CASSQGQFGNTIYF.